This entry lists 6 T cell receptor beta chains sequenced from one sample in a study of identifying expanded T cells in peripheral blood. TCRdb keeps only in-frame clones here, not all; method: immunoSEQ multiplex PCR. The repertoire holds 55,000 to 80,000 clones, approximately 80% seen once, with approximately 20% in the top ten. Sequences were obtained from blood. These receptor sequences come from a person aged 18 to 69 in good health.

The CDR3, as DNA: TGTGCCAGCAGCCAAGGGAGGGGAGGTATCGGGACCCAGTACTTC. Amino acids: CASSQGRGGIGTQYF. The chain recombines TRBV4-2 with TRBJ2-5; tentative D call: TRBD2 (6 bases). The CDR3 length is 15 residues. CDR1 LGHNA and CDR2 YNFKEQ come from the germline V gene. Deletions cut 1 base from V and 7 bases from J, with 16 bases between.

The genes are TRBV6-6 and TRBJ2-7; TRBD1 is a possible D gene (5 bases). The CDR3 contains 13 residues. Germline V CDR1 and CDR2: MNHNY, SVGAGI (reference sequence). V was clipped by 5 bases and J by 4 bases, with 12 bases between them. The CDR3 spells CASSPGRLYEQYF. In nucleotides, the CDR3 is TGTGCCAGCAGTCCAGGGCGTTTATACGAGCAGTACTTC.

The chain carries TRBV18 and TRBJ2-2; D not certain. Germline V CDR1 and CDR2: KGHSH, LQKENI. The CDR3 has 14 amino acids. V was trimmed by 4 bases and J by 4 bases, leaving 10 bases between them. CDR3 in DNA: TGTGCCAGCTCACTCAAGGCTGTCACCGGGGAGCTGTTTTTT. It codes for CASSLKAVTGELFF. The full variable domain, its missing parts supplied by reference TRBV18 and TRBJ2-2, is NAGVMQNPRHLVRRRGQEARLRCSPMKGHSHVYWYRQLPEEGLKFMVYLQKENIIDESGMPKERFSAEFPKEGPSILRIQQVVRGDSAAYFCASSLKAVTGELFFGEGSRLTVL.

The gene calls are TRBV11-3 and TRBJ2-3; 9 positions agree with TRBD2. The CDR3 has 15 residues. Germline V gene lookup returns CDR1 SGHNT and CDR2 YENEEA. V lost 1 base and J lost 6; bases outside the gene matches: 5. The CDR3 here is CASSLGGRVLDTQYF. CDR3 bases: TGTGCCAGCAGCTTAGGCGGGAGGGTCCTGGATACGCAGTATTTT.

The rearrangement uses TRBV11-3 and TRBJ2-2; the match to TRBD1 covers 8 bases. V trimming: 1 base; J trimming: 7 bases; junction bases outside the gene matches: 2. Germline lookup yields CDR1 SGHNT and CDR2 YENEEA. The length of the CDR3 is 14 residues. CDR3 sequence (DNA): TGTGCCAGCAGCTTAGTCAGGGGGCGCGGGGAGCTGTTTTTT. Protein: CASSLVRGRGELFF.

The V gene is TRBV29-1, the J gene TRBJ2-5; D gene uncertain. Germline lookup yields CDR1 SQVTM and CDR2 ANQGSEA. V shed 4 bases and J shed 5 bases, with 8 bases lying between them. This CDR3 comprises 11 residues. The CDR3 coding sequence is TGCAGCGTTGGAGTGACGGAGACCCAGTACTTC. Translated: CSVGVTETQYF.